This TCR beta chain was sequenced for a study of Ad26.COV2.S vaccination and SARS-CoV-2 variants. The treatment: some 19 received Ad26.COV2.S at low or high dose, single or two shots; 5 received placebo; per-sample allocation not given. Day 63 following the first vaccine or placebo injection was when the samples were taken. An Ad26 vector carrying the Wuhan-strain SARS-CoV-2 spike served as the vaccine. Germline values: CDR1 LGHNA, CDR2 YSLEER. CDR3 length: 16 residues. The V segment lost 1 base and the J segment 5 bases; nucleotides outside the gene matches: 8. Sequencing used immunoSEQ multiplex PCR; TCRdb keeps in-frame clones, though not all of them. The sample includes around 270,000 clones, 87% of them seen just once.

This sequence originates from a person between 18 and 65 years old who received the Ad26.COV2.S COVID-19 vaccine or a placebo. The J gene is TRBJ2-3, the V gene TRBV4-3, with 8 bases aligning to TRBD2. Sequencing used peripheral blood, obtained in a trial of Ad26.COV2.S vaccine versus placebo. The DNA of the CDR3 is TGCGCCAGCAGCCAAGGCGGGGGGCGTAGTGGAGATACGCAGTATTTT. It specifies CASSQGGGRSGDTQYF.